The source of this T cell receptor beta chain is a study of T cell repertoires in cytomegalovirus infection. In its sample, this clonotype was seen a few times. The CDR3 loop spans 16 amino acids. V was pared by 2 bases and J by 2 bases, with 8 bases of the junction left unmatched. The germline CDR1 and CDR2 sequences are SGHDT and YYEEEE. TCRdb itself ran the reads through MiXCR, one entry per CDR3 protein. The sample lists around 190,000 distinct CDR3 sequences; 13% to 15% were seen once. The sample consisted of PBMCs. The sequence was obtained from a human donor in good health (CMV status not recorded). Some clones in this sample may be carry-over from other donors' samples. The rearrangement uses TRBV5-6 and TRBJ2-5, with TRBD1 identical over 8 bases. The CDR3, as DNA: TGTGCCAGCAGCTTCTGGACAGGGTATACTCAAGAGACCCAGTACTTC. Translating gives CASSFWTGYTQETQYF.